This T cell receptor (beta chain) was profiled in a study of read filtering for tumor transcriptome and immune sequencing. Trimming stripped 5 bases from V and 5 bases from J, with 13 bases between. This CDR3 contains 13 residues. Per the germline V gene, CDR1 is GTSNPN and CDR2 is SVGIG (reference sequence). This clonotype was seen at least ten times. The library was built from around 0.4 ug RNA with molecular barcoded adaptors for alpha/delta and beta/gamma chains. TCRdb ran MiXCR on the reads and lists one entry per CDR3 protein. There are tens of thousands of distinct CDR3 sequences in the sample; about 15% occur only once, and over 40% lies in the top ten.

The V and J genes are TRBV30 and TRBJ1-5; no reliable D call. The sample taken for sequencing was a population of CD138-negative cells sorted from bone marrow. This sequence originates from a donor at least 40 years old with multiple myeloma. CDR3 in DNA: TGTGCCTGGTGCCCAGGTACCGATCAGCCCCAGCATTTT. It translates to CAWCPGTDQPQHF.